This T cell receptor (beta chain) comes out of a study of CD8+ T cells in alopecia areata. Across the study: Treated patients swallowed 5 to 10 mg of oral tofacitinib twice daily. General study results and limits: Scalp samples also contribute reads from the resident alphabeta T cells found in normal skin.

CDR3 length: 13 residues. With 7 bases clipped from V and 4 bases from J, the junction kept 6 bases outside the gene matches. Germline loops: CDR1 SQVTM, CDR2 ANQGSEA. This clone was detected only once. Antigen specificity is unknown. RNA extraction was followed by reverse transcription into cDNA, which acted as the sequencing template. Produced via immunoSEQ multiplex PCR; TCRdb's table is partial and in-frame only. The sample includes about 180,000 clones, around 63% of them seen just once. Specimen: CD4+ T cells sorted from blood, collected at week 0. The J gene is TRBJ1-4, the V gene TRBV29-1, with 7 bases aligning to TRBD1. This receptor was identified in a human donor with alopecia areata. The CDR3 spells CSAVTGVNEKLFF. CDR3 in DNA: TGCAGCGCAGTTACAGGGGTTAATGAAAAACTGTTTTTT.